This T cell receptor (beta chain) was sequenced during a study of shared clonotypes between healthy human individuals. Study results and limitations: The diversity represented, both genetic and in exposure history, was limited by few donors.

The germline gives CDR1 SGHTA, CDR2 FQGTGA. V was pared by 2 bases and J by 2 bases, with 10 bases between. CDR3 length equals 15 residues. Original handling: ImmunoSEQ sequences covered only the junction and lacked quality scores; filtering therefore differed. Produced via immunoSEQ multiplex PCR; TCRdb's table is partial and in-frame only. V and J calls and clone size are copied from that table; D and trimming were computed from the DNA. The sample yields around 200,000 clones, over 50% seen once. With respect to this clone: Its antigen is undetermined.

The sequencing input was memory CD4+ T cells sorted from blood. Subset of the sample: CD45RA-negative fraction. V is TRBV7-3 and J is TRBJ2-1; tentatively, D is TRBD1 or TRBD2 (6 bases each). This clonotype originated in a man aged 25 to 40 in good health. CDR3 sequence (DNA): TGTGCCAGCAGCTTAGGCGGGGACACCTACAATGAGCAGTTCTTC. Translation gives CASSLGGDTYNEQFF.